This T cell receptor (beta chain) came from a study of blood T cell repertoires in COVID-19. The CDR3 consists of 16 residues. Germline lookup yields CDR1 MDHEN and CDR2 SYDVKM. The junction had 13 bases not matched to a gene; V was cut back by 7 bases and J by 4 bases. TCRdb's table, derived via immunoSEQ multiplex PCR, lists solely in-frame clones and lacks some. The table has nearly 300,000 clones, approximately 88% seen once. The sample comprised peripheral blood. The sequence came from a human donor with COVID-19, enrolled during active disease. The donor label of this sample is uncertain. The chain uses TRBV28 and TRBJ2-5; TRBD2 agrees at 9 bases. The CDR3 DNA reads as TGTGCCAGCACCTCAAGGCTAGCGGGATCGGTAGAGACCCAGTACTTC. It translates to CASTSRLAGSVETQYF.